The 30 T cell receptor beta chains below all came from one sample that was sequenced in a study of cytomegalovirus exposure and HLA in healthy donors. 13 Jbeta primers and 60 Vbeta primers were used for the PCR. Only in-frame clones appear in the TCRdb table, and some are missing; sequencing was by immunoSEQ multiplex PCR. The data show some 110,000 clones, with about 70% seen just once and roughly 8.4% held by the top ten. The specimen was PBMCs. The source of these receptors is a man aged 30 to 39 in good health and CMV-seropositive.

This chain connects TRBV6-5 to TRBJ2-7; 9 bases line up with TRBD1. The trim removed 7 bases at V and 4 bases at J, leaving 5 bases unmatched. There are 13 residues in the CDR3. In germline, CDR1 is MNHEY, CDR2 SVGAGI. In nucleotides, the CDR3 is TGTGCCAGCAAAGGGACAGGGATGTACGAGCAGTACTTC. Protein sequence: CASKGTGMYEQYF.

The V call is TRBV6-5, the J call TRBJ1-1; D remains ambiguous. Germline CDR1 and CDR2: MNHEY and SVGAGI. Trimming left V 3 bases short and J 2 bases short, with 10 bases between. This CDR3 spans 14 amino acids. CDR3 bases: TGTGCCAGCAGTTATTCCCAACTTAACACTGAAGCTTTCTTT. This translates into CASSYSQLNTEAFF.

The genes are TRBV29-1 and TRBJ2-1; 10 nucleotides align to TRBD1. V lost 6 bases, J lost 4 bases, and 6 bases stayed unmatched. Looked up from germline, CDR1 is SQVTM and CDR2 is ANQGSEA. The CDR3 has 14 residues. As DNA, the CDR3 is TGCAGCGTAGGACAGGGGGGGACGTACAATGAGCAGTTCTTC. This encodes CSVGQGGTYNEQFF.

V gene TRBV14 combines with J gene TRBJ1-3; D is ambiguous. Trimming left V 6 bases short and J 1 base short, with 13 bases between. The CDR3 is 15 amino acids. CDR1 SGHDN and CDR2 FVKESK come from the germline V gene. The CDR3 protein is CASSPLGRSGNTIYF. In DNA, the CDR3 is TGTGCCAGCAGTCCACTCGGTCGATCTGGAAACACCATATATTTT.

The gene calls are TRBV4-1 and TRBJ1-5; possibly TRBD1 for D (5 bases). Trimming removed 3 bases from V and 7 bases from J, with 16 bases in between. CDR3 length: 15 residues. CDR1 MGHRA and CDR2 YSYEKL come from the germline V gene. CDR3 residues: CASSHRRQGGQPQHF. The CDR3 region has the DNA TGCGCCAGCAGCCATAGAAGGCAGGGCGGACAGCCCCAGCATTTT.

This clone was seen only once. V usage is TRBV7-3 and J usage is TRBJ2-3, with 7 bases fitting TRBD2. The V gene end was trimmed by 7 bases and the J gene end by 5 bases; junction bases not matched to a gene: 24. There are 19 residues in the CDR3. Germline V gene lookup returns CDR1 SGHTA and CDR2 FQGTGA. CDR3 nucleotides: TGTGCCAGCAACTCGGGCGGTGGGGCCATTGGCGGGGGTCAAGATACGCAGTATTTT. Residues: CASNSGGGAIGGGQDTQYF.

The V gene is TRBV5-1, the J gene TRBJ2-5, with 8 bases that match TRBD1. V trimming: 4 bases; J trimming: 5 bases; junction bases outside the gene matches: 13. There are 16 residues in the CDR3. The germline V gene encodes CDR1 SGHRS and CDR2 YFSETQ. Here the CDR3 reads CASSPIDRGAGETQYF. DNA of the CDR3: TGCGCCAGCAGCCCAATAGACAGGGGCGCAGGGGAGACCCAGTACTTC.

The chain is built from TRBV9 and TRBJ2-3, with TRBD2 identical over 7 bases. Trimming took 4 bases from V and 3 from J; bases not matched to a gene: 2. Germline V gene data show CDR1 as SGDLS and CDR2 as YYNGEE. The CDR3 spans 13 residues. CDR3 amino acids: CASSSAGTDTQYF. The CDR3 nucleotides are TGTGCCAGCAGCTCAGCGGGGACAGATACGCAGTATTTT.

This clone was seen a single time. Relative to the germline gene, one junction end is altered; a read error may explain this. This sample also contains other DNA sequences that code for the same CDR3. The genes are TRBV5-4 and TRBJ2-3; a possible D gene is TRBD1 (6 bases). Germline CDR1 and CDR2: SGHNT and YYREEE (reference sequence). This CDR3 contains 17 residues. This CDR3 reads CASSPGVWDINTDTQYF. CDR3 coding DNA: TGCGCCAGCAGCCCCGGCGTATGGGACATCAACACAGATACGCAGTATTTT.

The chain couples TRBV9 to TRBJ1-2; D gene uncertain. The germline V gene encodes CDR1 SGDLS and CDR2 YYNGEE. This CDR3 has 14 amino acids. V was cut by 2 bases and J by 5 bases, with 13 bases left in between. The CDR3 coding sequence is TGTGCCAGCAGCGTGGATCTAGATGGGTATGGCTACACCTTC. Amino acid sequence: CASSVDLDGYGYTF.

The rearrangement joins TRBV9 to TRBJ2-1, with 9 bases matching TRBD1. Germline lookup yields CDR1 SGDLS and CDR2 YYNGEE. The trim removed 3 bases at V and 7 bases at J, leaving 11 bases unmatched. This CDR3 contains 16 residues. CDR3 sequence reads: CASSASQGARGNEQFF. The CDR3 nucleotides read TGTGCCAGCAGCGCATCACAGGGGGCTCGGGGGAATGAGCAGTTCTTC.

The table lists this clone with a few counts. In DNA form, the CDR3 reads TGTGCCTTCAACCAGGGGGCGCGGGGCTACACCTTC. Amino acid sequence: CAFNQGARGYTF. This chain joins TRBV30 and TRBJ1-2, with 8 bases that match TRBD1. V gave up 7 bases and J gave up 8 bases; unmatched junction bases: 9. Looked up from germline, CDR1 is GTSNPN and CDR2 is SVGIG (reference sequence). This CDR3 is built from 12 residues.

The chain has TRBV28 and TRBJ2-2; D perhaps matches TRBD2 (5 bases). Trimming shortened V by 7 bases and J by 4 bases, and 13 bases separated the two germline ends. This CDR3 is built from 14 residues. Germline V gene sequence: CDR1 MDHEN, CDR2 SYDVKM. The CDR3 loop is CASKSASLTGELFF. The CDR3 nucleotides are TGTGCCAGCAAGAGCGCTAGCCTCACCGGGGAGCTGTTTTTT.

The V call is TRBV7-3, the J call TRBJ2-1, with TRBD2 identical over 9 bases. V gave up 2 bases and J gave up 4 bases; unmatched junction bases: 9. CDR3 length equals 17 residues. From germline, CDR1 is SGHTA and CDR2 FQGTGA. CDR3 coding DNA: TGTGCCAGCAGCTTACGGGGCGGGAGGGCACATTACAATGAGCAGTTCTTC. Translated, it gives CASSLRGGRAHYNEQFF.

This clone was recorded only once. The V and J genes are TRBV5-1 and TRBJ1-6; the match to TRBD1 covers 10 bases. V shed 2 bases, J shed 7 bases, and the junction held 3 bases outside the gene matches. This CDR3 is built from 15 residues. Germline V gene data show CDR1 as SGHRS and CDR2 as YFSETQ. The CDR3 nucleotides read TGCGCCAGCAGCTTAGGACAGGGGGGAAATTCACCCCTCCACTTT. Translation: CASSLGQGGNSPLHF.

This chain uses TRBV6-6 with TRBJ2-5, with 7 bases identical to TRBD2. With V trimmed by 7 bases and J by 4 bases, 6 bases remained unmatched. This CDR3 has 13 amino acids. The germline V gene encodes CDR1 MNHNY and CDR2 SVGAGI (reference sequence). DNA of the CDR3: TGTGCCAGCACCTACCCGGGGGGAGAGACCCAGTACTTC. As protein: CASTYPGGETQYF.

This clone appeared once. The chain carries TRBV6-5 and TRBJ2-7; TRBD2 aligns across 7 bases. V shed 0 bases and J 7 bases; nucleotides not matched to a gene: 3. This CDR3 comprises 13 residues. Per the germline V gene, CDR1 is MNHEY and CDR2 is SVGAGI. This CDR3 reads CASSYSGGGEQYV. The CDR3, as DNA: TGTGCCAGCAGTTACTCAGGCGGGGGAGAGCAGTACGTC.

This rearrangement joins TRBV14 to TRBJ2-6; D unresolved. CDR3 size: 17 residues. Germline V gives CDR1 SGHDN, CDR2 FVKESK. Trimming left V 0 bases short and J 0 bases short, with 9 bases between. The CDR3 is CASSQERHLSGANVLTF. In DNA form, the CDR3 reads TGTGCCAGCAGCCAAGAAAGACACCTCTCTGGGGCCAACGTCCTGACTTTC.

This clone has only a few counts. The V and J genes are TRBV9 and TRBJ2-1; D perhaps matches TRBD1 (6 bases). V dropped 4 bases and J dropped 7 bases, with 15 bases sitting between them. The germline V gene encodes CDR1 SGDLS and CDR2 YYNGEE. The CDR3 sequence is 14 residues long. CDR3 residues: CASSPFDRSNEQFF. CDR3 nucleotides: TGTGCCAGCAGCCCCTTCGACAGGTCAAATGAGCAGTTCTTC.

The chain combines TRBV7-2 with TRBJ2-7, with 15 bases lining up with TRBD2. Germline V gene sequence: CDR1 SGHTA, CDR2 FQGNSA. Unmatched junction bases numbered 1, after V lost 0 bases and J lost 4 bases. CDR3 length equals 16 residues. DNA of the CDR3: TGTGCCAGCAGCTTAGCGGGGACTAGCGGGAGGTACGAGCAGTACGTC. It is translated as CASSLAGTSGRYEQYV.

The chain joins TRBV5-6 to TRBJ2-5; 8 nucleotides match TRBD1. The CDR3 consists of 14 residues. Germline V lookup: CDR1 SGHDT, CDR2 YYEEEE. The trim removed 3 bases at V and 5 bases at J, leaving 6 bases unmatched. In nucleotides, the CDR3 is TGTGCCAGCAGCTCCGACAGGGGATGGGAGACCCAGTACTTC. Its protein is CASSSDRGWETQYF.

The chain employs TRBV11-2 and TRBJ1-1; 7 bases agree with TRBD1. Germline CDR1 is SGHAT and CDR2 is FQNNGV. J lost 7 bases, V lost 5 bases, and 7 bases had no gene match. The CDR3 has 13 amino acids. The CDR3 nucleotides are TGTGCCAGCAGCCTCACAGGGGTTAGTGAAGCTTTCTTT. It is translated as CASSLTGVSEAFF.

V is TRBV4-3 and J is TRBJ2-7; 12 nucleotides match TRBD2. The germline V gene has CDR1 LGHNA and CDR2 YSLEER. Trimming cost V 4 bases and J 7 bases; bases outside gene matches: 2. CDR3 size: 13 residues. DNA for the CDR3: TGCGCCAGCAGCCCCGGACTAGCGGGAGAGCAGTACGTC. Encoded protein: CASSPGLAGEQYV.

This clone was counted once. This chain joins TRBV6-1 and TRBJ2-7, with TRBD1 matching over 9 bases. Per germline, CDR1 MNHNS and CDR2 SASEGT. This CDR3 has 15 amino acids. Trimming removed 5 bases from V and 3 bases from J; junction bases left unmatched: 8. DNA for the CDR3: TGTGCCAGCAGTCTGCCGGGACAGGGTATCTACGAGCAGTACTTC. This encodes CASSLPGQGIYEQYF.

The chain joins TRBV29-1 to TRBJ1-1; 9 bases agree with TRBD1. The ends lost 6 bases at V and 1 base at J; junction bases unmatched: 3. Germline V gene lookup returns CDR1 SQVTM and CDR2 ANQGSEA. The CDR3 runs to 13 residues. The chain's CDR3 is CSVEQGANTEAFF. Here the CDR3 DNA reads TGCAGCGTGGAACAGGGGGCGAACACTGAAGCTTTCTTT.

The chain uses TRBV11-3 and TRBJ2-1, with a tentative D call TRBD2 (6 bases). The CDR3 runs 16 residues. Trimming stripped 5 bases from V and 6 bases from J, with 20 bases between. Germline-derived CDR1 and CDR2 are SGHNT and YENEEA. CDR3 sequence: CASSPFERASGNEQFF. In nucleotides, the CDR3 is TGTGCCAGCAGCCCCTTTGAGCGGGCCTCGGGCAATGAGCAGTTCTTC.

The genes are TRBV10-3 and TRBJ1-1; 11 positions match TRBD1. Losses at the gene ends were 2 bases for V and 4 bases for J; bases not matched to a gene: 0. From germline, CDR1 is ENHRY and CDR2 SYGVKD. This CDR3 contains 14 residues. The CDR3 DNA reads as TGTGCCATCAGTGAGGGGACAGGGGGCACTGAAGCTTTCTTT. It is translated as CAISEGTGGTEAFF.

The chain recombines TRBV5-1 with TRBJ1-4; TRBD1 agrees at 8 bases. CDR1 and CDR2 (germline): SGHRS, YFSETQ. The CDR3 runs to 16 residues. The V and J ends lost 5 bases and 1 base, in that order; junction bases with no gene match: 7. DNA of the CDR3: TGCGCCAGCAGTTCCATGGGGACAGGAACTAATGAAAAACTGTTTTTT. Residues: CASSSMGTGTNEKLFF.

The DNA of the CDR3 is TGTGCCTGGAGTAAGGCAGGGGGTACCCGGGTGAACACTGAAGCTTTCTTT. This codes for CAWSKAGGTRVNTEAFF. This chain connects TRBV30 to TRBJ1-1; the match to TRBD1 covers 7 bases. CDR3 length equals 17 residues. CDR1 is GTSNPN and CDR2 is SVGIG in the germline V gene (reference sequence). Trimming took 2 bases from V and 0 from J; bases not matched to a gene: 12.

This sequence joins TRBV9 and TRBJ2-2, with 10 bases aligning to TRBD2. The V gene end was trimmed by 7 bases and the J gene end by 3 bases; junction bases not matched to a gene: 6. There are 15 residues in the CDR3. Germline CDR1 is SGDLS and CDR2 is YYNGEE. CDR3 in amino acids: CASGSSGRYTGELFF. CDR3 in DNA: TGTGCCAGCGGATCTAGCGGGAGATACACCGGGGAGCTGTTTTTT. The complete variable domain, with remaining parts taken from reference TRBV9 and TRBJ2-2, reads DSGVTQTPKHLITATGQRVTLRCSPRSGDLSVYWYQQSLDQGLQFLIQYYNGEERAKGNILERFSAQQFPDLHSELNLSSLELGDSALYFCASGSSGRYTGELFFGEGSRLTVL.